This T cell receptor (beta chain) was recorded in a study of response to subunit inactivated influenza vaccine. Study-wide findings and caveats: There was a suggestion from the authors that each seasonal influenza vaccination recruits few new T cells.

Details on this clonotype: Its cognate antigen is unknown.

MiXCR, applied by TCRdb to the RT-PCR reads, yields one record per CDR3 protein. This repertoire shows roughly 190,000 distinct CDR3 sequences, roughly an eighth found once; its top ten account for approximately 30%. Germline V gives CDR1 SQVTM, CDR2 ANQGSEA. V lost 5 bases to trimming and J lost 0 bases, with 11 bases between them. The CDR3 runs to 14 residues. The TCR sequence derives from a man aged 50 or older who received an inactivated influenza vaccine. The chain recombines TRBV29-1 with TRBJ2-1; perhaps TRBD2 as D (6 bases). The sequencing here drew on CD8+ T cells sorted from PBMCs, taken 4 to 6 days after vaccination. The CDR3 spells CSVFSGSSYNEQFF. CDR3 nucleotides: TGCAGCGTTTTTAGCGGAAGCTCCTACAATGAGCAGTTCTTC.